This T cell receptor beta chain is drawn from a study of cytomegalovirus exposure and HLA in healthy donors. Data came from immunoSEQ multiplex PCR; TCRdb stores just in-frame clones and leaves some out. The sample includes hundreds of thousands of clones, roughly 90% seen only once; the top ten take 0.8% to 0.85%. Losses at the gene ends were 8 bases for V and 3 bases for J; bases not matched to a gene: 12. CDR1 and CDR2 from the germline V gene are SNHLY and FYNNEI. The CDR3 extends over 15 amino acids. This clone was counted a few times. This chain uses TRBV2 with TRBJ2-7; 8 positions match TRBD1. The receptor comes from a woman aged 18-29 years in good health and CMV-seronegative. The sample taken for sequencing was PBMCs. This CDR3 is CASRTVQGDIYEQYF. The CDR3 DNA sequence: TGTGCCAGCCGAACGGTACAGGGGGATATCTACGAGCAGTACTTC.